This TCR beta chain was sequenced in a study of T cells in Graves' hyperthyroidism and ophthalmopathy. RNA transcripts were the template for amplifying TCR beta CDR3 regions. First-round RT-PCR of the TCR CDR3 relied on the HTBI primer set. MiXCR was run by TCRdb on the multiplex PCR reads, yielding one entry per CDR3 protein. The sample has about 380,000 distinct CDR3 sequences, over 11% seen once; the top ten hold 11%. To note about this clonotype: A read error is possible here, since a much larger clone lies one base away.

The receptor's source is a woman between 55 and 75 years old with Graves' hyperthyroidism. Sample: blood.

The CDR3 sequence is CASSRNRGDNEQYF. The CDR3 bases are TGTGCCAGCAGCAGAAACAGGGGTGACAATGAGCAGTACTTC. This chain links TRBV5-5 with TRBJ2-1, with 7 bases lining up with TRBD1. With the DNA end fitting TRBJ2-7 better, the J assignment may be wrong. CDR3 length: 14 amino acids. Germline V gene data show CDR1 as SGHKS and CDR2 as YYEKEE (reference sequence).